This T cell receptor (beta chain) was sequenced during a study of response to subunit inactivated influenza vaccine. Findings and caveats of the study: That few new T cells are recruited by each seasonal influenza vaccination was the authors' suggestion.

This clonotype was seen only a few times. Its matching antigen is unknown. TCRdb passed the RT-PCR reads through MiXCR, listing each CDR3 protein once. The table includes 650,000 to 800,000 distinct CDR3 sequences, less than 20% detected once. Sequencing was performed on PBMCs from blood, taken approximately 5 days after vaccination. This TCR came from a man aged 45-60 years who received an inactivated influenza vaccine.

The CDR3 DNA is TGTGCCAGCAGTCCAGACAGGGGCTTCTCCTACGAGCAGTACTTC. It encodes CASSPDRGFSYEQYF. The chain is built from TRBV2 and TRBJ2-7; TRBD1 agrees at 8 bases. The CDR3 extends over 15 amino acids. Per germline, CDR1 SNHLY and CDR2 FYNNEI. V was clipped by 5 bases and J by 0 bases; unmatched bases: 6.